These T cell receptor beta chains were read from a single sample in a study of blood T cell repertoires in COVID-19. Assay used: immunoSEQ multiplex PCR; TCRdb lists only in-frame clones, some missing. The table has tens of thousands of clones, about 80% seen once. Sequencing was performed on peripheral blood. These receptor sequences come from a woman between 65 and 79 years old with acute or convalescent COVID-19. Each CDR3 is given with its conserved first and last residue. A D gene is named only where the DNA matches it firmly. Clone size is given for some rows only: seen once, a few or many times, or a class if the clone is expanded.

J gene	D gene	clone size	V gene	CDR3 DNA	CDR3 protein
TRBJ2-1	TRBD2	-	TRBV4-1	TGCGCCAGCAGCCAAGATGGACTAGCCGGGAATGAGCAGTTCTTC	CASSQDGLAGNEQFF
TRBJ2-4	-	-	TRBV28	TGTGCCAGCGCCGCCAGGGGCTTAGGTAATTTTGTCTACAACATTCAGTACTTC	CASAARGLGNFVYNIQYF
TRBJ2-3	TRBD2	-	TRBV11-2	TGTGCCAGCAGCTTCAACCTCCATAGCGGGGGGGCCACAGATACGCAGTATTTT	CASSFNLHSGGATDTQYF
TRBJ2-7	TRBD2	-	TRBV5-8	TGTGCCAGCAGCTTTATAGCGGGGAGCAACTACGAGCAGTACTTC	CASSFIAGSNYEQYF
TRBJ1-1	-	few	TRBV5-1	TGCGCCAGCAGCTTGGCCGGAGGAGGGCGAGGCACTGAAGCTTTCTTT	CASSLAGGGRGTEAFF
TRBJ1-5	-	-	TRBV15	TGTGCCACCAGCAAATACCAGGGTAATCAGCCCCAGCATTTT	CATSKYQGNQPQHF
TRBJ2-5	TRBD2	-	TRBV14	TGTGCCAGCAGCCAGAACACACTAGCGACGGAGACCCAGTACTTC	CASSQNTLATETQYF
TRBJ2-7	-	once	TRBV9	TGTGCCAGCAGCGCTTCTAGCGCGGGAACCTACGAGCAGTACTTC	CASSASSAGTYEQYF
TRBJ1-2	TRBD1	-	TRBV3-1/TRBV3-2	TGTGCCAGCAGCCAACTGACAGGGGAACATGGCTACACCTTC	CASSQLTGEHGYTF
TRBJ2-7	-	-	TRBV5-1	TGCGCCAGCAGTGCGGGAAACTACGAGCAGTACTTC	CASSAGNYEQYF
TRBJ2-2	-	-	TRBV6-5	TGTGCCAGCAGTTACCAGAACACCGGGGAGCTGTTTTTT	CASSYQNTGELFF
TRBJ2-7	-	-	TRBV6-2/TRBV6-3	TGTGCCAGCAGTTACTTCGGGGTATCCTACGAGCAGTACTTC	CASSYFGVSYEQYF
TRBJ2-6	-	-	TRBV4-2	TGTGCCAGCAGCCAAAGAGTAGACAGGACTGGGGCCAACGTCCTGACTTTC	CASSQRVDRTGANVLTF
TRBJ2-3	TRBD1	once	TRBV24-1	TGTGCCACCAGTGGCCCAACGGCACCACAGGGGGCGCCCACAGATACGCAGTATTTT	CATSGPTAPQGAPTDTQYF
TRBJ2-7	TRBD2	-	TRBV10-3	TGTGCCATCGCTAGCGGGGTGACCTACGAGCAGTACTTC	CAIASGVTYEQYF
TRBJ1-2	-	-	TRBV12-3/TRBV12-4	TGTGCCAGCAGTAACTGGACAGACGGCTACACCTTC	CASSNWTDGYTF
TRBJ2-7	TRBD1	-	TRBV10-3	TGTGCCATCAGCCAGGGACAGGGATCATACGAGCAGTACTTC	CAISQGQGSYEQYF
TRBJ1-6	-	-	TRBV9	TGTGCCAGCAGCGTAGAGGAGTCTGTTGGTTCACCCCTCCACTTT	CASSVEESVGSPLHF
TRBJ2-7	-	-	TRBV28	TGTGCCAGCAGCCGGGGCGGGACCTCCTACGAGCAGTACTTC	CASSRGGTSYEQYF
TRBJ1-2	-	-	TRBV5-5	TGTGCCAGCAGTCCTGTACCGACTTGGGGCTACACCTTC	CASSPVPTWGYTF
TRBJ2-1	-	-	TRBV19	TGTGCCAGTAGTATTCTCCCTGGGAGCTCCTACAATGAGCAGTTCTTC	CASSILPGSSYNEQFF
TRBJ1-2	TRBD1	-	TRBV10-3	TGTGCCGCCCAGACGGGACAGGAGGCCTATGGCTACACCTTC	CAAQTGQEAYGYTF